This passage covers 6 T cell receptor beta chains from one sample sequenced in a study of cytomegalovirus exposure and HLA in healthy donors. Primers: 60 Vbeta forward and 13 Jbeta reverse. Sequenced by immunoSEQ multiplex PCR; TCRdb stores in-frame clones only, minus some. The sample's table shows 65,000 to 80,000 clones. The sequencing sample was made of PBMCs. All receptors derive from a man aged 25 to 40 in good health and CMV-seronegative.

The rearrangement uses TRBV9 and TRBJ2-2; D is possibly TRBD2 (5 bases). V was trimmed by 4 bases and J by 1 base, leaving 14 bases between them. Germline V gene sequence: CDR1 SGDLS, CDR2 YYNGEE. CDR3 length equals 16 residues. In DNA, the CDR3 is TGTGCCAGCAGCCCCTGGAAAGGGAGGAACACCGGGGAGCTGTTTTTT. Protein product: CASSPWKGRNTGELFF.

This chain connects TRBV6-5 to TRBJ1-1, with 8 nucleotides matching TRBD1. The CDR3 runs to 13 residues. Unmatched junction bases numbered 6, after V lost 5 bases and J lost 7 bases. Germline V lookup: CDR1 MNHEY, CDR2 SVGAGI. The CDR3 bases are TGTGCCAGCAGTGCCGACAGGGGCGGTGAAGCTTTCTTT. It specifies CASSADRGGEAFF.

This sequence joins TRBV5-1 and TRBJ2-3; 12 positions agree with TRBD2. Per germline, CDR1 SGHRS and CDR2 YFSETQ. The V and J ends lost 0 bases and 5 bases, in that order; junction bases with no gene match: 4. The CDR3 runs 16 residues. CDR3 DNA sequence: TGCGCCAGCAGCTTGGAACTAGCGGGGGGAGGAGATACGCAGTATTTT. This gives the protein CASSLELAGGGDTQYF.

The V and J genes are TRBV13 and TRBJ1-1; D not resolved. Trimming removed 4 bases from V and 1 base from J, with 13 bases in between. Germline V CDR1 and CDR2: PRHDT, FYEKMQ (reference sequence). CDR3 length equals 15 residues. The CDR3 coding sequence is TGTGCCAGCAGCTCCTGGACTGAAACGAACACTGAAGCTTTCTTT. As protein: CASSSWTETNTEAFF. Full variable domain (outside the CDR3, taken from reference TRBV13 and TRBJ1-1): AAGVIQSPRHLIKEKRETATLKCYPIPRHDTVYWYQQGPGQDPQFLISFYEKMQSDKGSIPDRFSAQQFSDYHSELNMSSLELGDSALYFCASSSWTETNTEAFFGQGTRLTVV.

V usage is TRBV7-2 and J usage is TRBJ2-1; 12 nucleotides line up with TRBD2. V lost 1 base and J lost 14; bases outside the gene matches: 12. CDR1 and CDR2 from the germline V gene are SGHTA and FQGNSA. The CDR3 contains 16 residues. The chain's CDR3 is CASSLGGTSGFRGEFF. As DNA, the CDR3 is TGTGCCAGCAGCTTAGGGGGGACTAGCGGGTTCCGAGGGGAGTTCTTC.

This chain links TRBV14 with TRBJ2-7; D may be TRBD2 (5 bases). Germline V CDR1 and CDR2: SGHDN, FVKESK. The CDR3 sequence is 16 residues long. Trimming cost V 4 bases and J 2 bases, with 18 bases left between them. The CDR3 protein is CASSLAFRGIPYEQYF. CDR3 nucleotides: TGTGCCAGCAGCCTAGCTTTTAGAGGGATCCCCTACGAGCAGTACTTC.